This is a list of T cell receptor beta chains from one sample in a study of OX40 agonist ivuxolimab in advanced cancers. TCRdb keeps only in-frame clones here, not all; method: immunoSEQ multiplex PCR. The sample holds about 36,000 clones, 65% to 80% seen once. The sample in question was CD4+ or CD8+ T cells sorted from blood, obtained in a trial of the OX40 agonist ivuxolimab. Source of these receptors: an adult with an advanced solid tumor such as melanoma, head and neck, liver or kidney cancer. The CDR3 runs from the conserved cysteine through the conserved F or W. The order of the fields is V gene, J gene, clone size, D gene, CDR3 protein, CDR3 DNA. D genes are given only for firm matches. Expanded clones get a size class; other rows say once, few or many, or leave the size out.

V: TRBV6-1
J: TRBJ1-1
size: once
D: TRBD1
CDR3: CASSESGTGGGNTEAFF
DNA: TGTGCCAGCAGTGAAAGCGGGACAGGAGGGGGGAACACTGAAGCTTTCTTT

V: TRBV29-1
J: TRBJ2-7
size: NA
D: NA
CDR3: CSVGSYEQYF
DNA: TGCAGCGTTGGGTCCTACGAGCAGTACTTC

V: TRBV27
J: TRBJ1-4
size: NA
D: NA
CDR3: CASSPQTEGGHEKLFF
DNA: TGTGCCAGCAGTCCTCAGACAGAGGGTGGACATGAAAAACTGTTTTTT

V: TRBV29-1
J: TRBJ2-7
size: NA
D: NA
CDR3: CSVERRGSGSYEQYF
DNA: TGCAGCGTTGAACGCCGGGGGTCAGGGTCCTACGAGCAGTACTTC

V: TRBV2
J: TRBJ2-3
size: NA
D: TRBD1
CDR3: CASSEALGQGGGTDTQYF
DNA: TGTGCCAGCAGTGAAGCGTTGGGACAGGGCGGAGGCACAGATACGCAGTATTTT

V: TRBV5-1
J: TRBJ1-1
size: NA
D: NA
CDR3: CASKSGANTEAFF
DNA: TGCGCCAGCAAGTCGGGGGCGAACACTGAAGCTTTCTTT

V: TRBV27
J: TRBJ2-5
size: NA
D: NA
CDR3: CASSLVEGETQYF
DNA: TGTGCCAGCAGTTTAGTAGAGGGAGAGACCCAGTACTTC

V: TRBV13
J: TRBJ2-1
size: medium-sized
D: NA
CDR3: CASTTTLYNEQFF
DNA: TGTGCCAGCACCACGACTCTCTACAATGAGCAGTTCTTC

V: TRBV9
J: TRBJ1-3
size: few
D: NA
CDR3: CASSVGRGTGNTIYF
DNA: TGTGCCAGCAGCGTAGGGCGGGGAACTGGAAACACCATATATTTT

V: TRBV19
J: TRBJ2-3
size: NA
D: TRBD1
CDR3: CASSAGTGGPTGTQYF
DNA: TGTGCCAGTAGTGCGGGGACAGGGGGTCCAACGGGGACGCAGTATTTT

V: TRBV4-1
J: TRBJ2-7
size: NA
D: TRBD1
CDR3: CASSQGQGAGAYEQYF
DNA: TGCGCCAGCAGCCAAGGACAGGGGGCGGGGGCCTACGAGCAGTACTTC

V: TRBV4-1
J: TRBJ1-1
size: NA
D: NA
CDR3: CASSQDSLENTEAFF
DNA: TGCGCCAGCAGCCAGGACAGCCTGGAAAACACTGAAGCTTTCTTT

V: TRBV5-1
J: TRBJ2-1
size: NA
D: NA
CDR3: CASSSTAGYNEQFF
DNA: TGCGCCAGCAGTTCTACTGCCGGGTACAATGAGCAGTTCTTC

V: TRBV13
J: TRBJ2-2
size: NA
D: TRBD1
CDR3: CASSRAGTANTGELFF
DNA: TGTGCCAGCAGTCGTGCCGGGACAGCGAACACCGGGGAGCTGTTTTTT

V: TRBV10-3
J: TRBJ2-6
size: NA
D: TRBD1
CDR3: CAISAFAWTGGKSGANVLTF
DNA: TGTGCCATCAGTGCCTTTGCTTGGACAGGGGGCAAATCTGGGGCCAACGTCCTGACTTTC

V: TRBV30
J: TRBJ1-2
size: NA
D: NA
CDR3: CAWTGADYGYTF
DNA: TGTGCCTGGACAGGGGCTGACTATGGCTACACCTTC

V: TRBV2
J: TRBJ2-5
size: NA
D: TRBD1
CDR3: CASSAPEQGMWETQYF
DNA: TGTGCCAGCAGCGCCCCCGAACAGGGGATGTGGGAGACCCAGTACTTC

V: TRBV7-6
J: TRBJ1-4
size: NA
D: NA
CDR3: CASSLALTEKLFF
DNA: TGTGCCAGCAGCTTAGCGCTAACTGAAAAACTGTTTTTT

V: TRBV7-3
J: TRBJ1-1
size: few
D: NA
CDR3: CASSLIGQGSTEAFF
DNA: TGTGCCAGCAGCTTAATCGGCCAGGGGTCCACTGAAGCTTTCTTT

V: TRBV29-1
J: TRBJ1-1
size: NA
D: NA
CDR3: CSVREVEAFF
DNA: TGCAGCGTCCGAGAGGTTGAAGCTTTCTTT

V: TRBV6-6
J: TRBJ1-4
size: NA
D: TRBD1
CDR3: CASSYETGREKLFF
DNA: TGTGCCAGCAGTTACGAGACAGGGCGAGAAAAACTGTTTTTT

V: TRBV10-1
J: TRBJ2-3
size: NA
D: TRBD2
CDR3: CASSVRGVWTDTQYF
DNA: TGCGCCAGCAGTGTGCGGGGGGTATGGACAGATACGCAGTATTTT

V: TRBV7-9
J: TRBJ1-5
size: NA
D: NA
CDR3: CASSLRGGQPQHF
DNA: TGTGCCAGCAGCTTAAGAGGGGGTCAGCCCCAGCATTTT

V: TRBV6-5
J: TRBJ2-2
size: NA
D: NA
CDR3: CASRIDRFNTGELFF
DNA: TGTGCCAGCAGAATAGACAGGTTTAACACCGGGGAGCTGTTTTTT

V: TRBV5-1
J: TRBJ1-4
size: NA
D: NA
CDR3: CASSSEDWTDEKLFF
DNA: TGCGCCAGCAGCTCCGAAGACTGGACAGATGAAAAACTGTTTTTT

V: TRBV4-1
J: TRBJ2-1
size: NA
D: TRBD2
CDR3: CASSQLTSGGATEQFF
DNA: TGCGCCAGCAGCCAATTGACTAGCGGGGGGGCCACTGAGCAGTTCTTC